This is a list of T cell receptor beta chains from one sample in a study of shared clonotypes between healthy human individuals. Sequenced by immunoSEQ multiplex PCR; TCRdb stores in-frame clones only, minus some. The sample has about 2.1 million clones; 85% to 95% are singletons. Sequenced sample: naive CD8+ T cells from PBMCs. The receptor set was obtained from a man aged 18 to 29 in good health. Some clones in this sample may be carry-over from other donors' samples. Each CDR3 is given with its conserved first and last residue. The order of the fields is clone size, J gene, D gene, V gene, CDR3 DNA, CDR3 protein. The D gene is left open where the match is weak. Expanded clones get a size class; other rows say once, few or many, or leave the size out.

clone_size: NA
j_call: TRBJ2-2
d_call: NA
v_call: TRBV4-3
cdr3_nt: TGCGCCAGCAGCCAAGGACTCACCGGGGAGCTGTTTTTT
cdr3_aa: CASSQGLTGELFF

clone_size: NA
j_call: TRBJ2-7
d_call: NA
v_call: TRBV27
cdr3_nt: TGTGCCAGCAGGGGAGCGATCCCCTACGAGCAGTACTTC
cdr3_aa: CASRGAIPYEQYF

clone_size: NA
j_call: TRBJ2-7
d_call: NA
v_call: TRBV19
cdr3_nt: TGTGCCAGTAAAGGTGTAGGGGCCTCGGGCGAGCAGTACTTC
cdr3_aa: CASKGVGASGEQYF

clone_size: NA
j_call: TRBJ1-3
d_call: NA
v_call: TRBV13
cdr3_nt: TGTGCCAGCAGCTTAGGCCCGGAGGGGGGAAACACCATATATTTT
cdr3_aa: CASSLGPEGGNTIYF

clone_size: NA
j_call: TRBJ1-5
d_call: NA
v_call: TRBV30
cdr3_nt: TGTGCCTGGACCCCCGAAAATAGCAATCAGCCCCAGCATTTT
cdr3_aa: CAWTPENSNQPQHF

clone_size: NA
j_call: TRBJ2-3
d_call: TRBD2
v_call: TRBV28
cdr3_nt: TGTGCCAGCAGTTCGGGGAGGGCCCGGTGGACAGATACGCAGTATTTT
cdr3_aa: CASSSGRARWTDTQYF

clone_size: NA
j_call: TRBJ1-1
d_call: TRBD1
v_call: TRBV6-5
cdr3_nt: TGTGCCAGCCGGGACAGGGGTTTTGGGAACACTGAAGCTTTCTTT
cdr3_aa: CASRDRGFGNTEAFF

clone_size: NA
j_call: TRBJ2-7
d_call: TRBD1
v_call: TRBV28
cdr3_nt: TGTGCCAGCAGTTTCCCCCCAGGGACAGGGTCCTACGAGCAGTACTTC
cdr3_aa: CASSFPPGTGSYEQYF

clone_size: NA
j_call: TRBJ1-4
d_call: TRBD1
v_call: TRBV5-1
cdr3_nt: TGCGCCAGCAGCCCTCCCGGGGCAGGGGGGGATGAAAAACTGTTTTTT
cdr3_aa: CASSPPGAGGDEKLFF

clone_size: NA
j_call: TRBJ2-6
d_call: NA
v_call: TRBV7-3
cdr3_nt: TGTGCCAGCAGCTCGGGCGCTGGGGCCAACGTCCTGACTTTC
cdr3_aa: CASSSGAGANVLTF

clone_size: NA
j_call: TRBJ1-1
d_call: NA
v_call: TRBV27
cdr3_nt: TGTGCCAGCAGTGATCCGAGGGGGGACACTGAAGCTTTCTTT
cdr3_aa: CASSDPRGDTEAFF

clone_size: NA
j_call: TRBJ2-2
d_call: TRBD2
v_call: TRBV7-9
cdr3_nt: TGTGCCAGCAGCTTAAGGCTAGCGGGTAATTCGATCGGGGAGCTGTTTTTT
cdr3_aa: CASSLRLAGNSIGELFF

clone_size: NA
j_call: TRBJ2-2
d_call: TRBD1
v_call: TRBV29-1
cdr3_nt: TGCAGCGTGGCGGACAGGGAAAACACCGGGGAGCTGTTTTTT
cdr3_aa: CSVADRENTGELFF

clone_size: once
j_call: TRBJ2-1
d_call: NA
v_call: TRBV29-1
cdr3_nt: TGCAGCGTTGAAATTCCAGGGGCGGGAGAGTCCTACAATGAGCAGTTCTTC
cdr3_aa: CSVEIPGAGESYNEQFF

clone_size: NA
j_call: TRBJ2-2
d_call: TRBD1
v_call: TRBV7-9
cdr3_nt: TGTGCCAGCAGCTCGTTGACAGGGGGCACAGCTAACACCGGGGAGCTGTTTTTT
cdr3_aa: CASSSLTGGTANTGELFF

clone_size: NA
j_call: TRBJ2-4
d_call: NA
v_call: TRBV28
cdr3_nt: TGTGCCAGCAGCCGCGCGGTACCATTGGGGGAAAACATTCAGTACTTC
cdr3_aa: CASSRAVPLGENIQYF